A selection of T cell receptor beta chains follows, all from one sample in a study of T cell responses to AZD1222 COVID-19 vaccine. Sequencing was performed with immunoSEQ multiplex PCR; in TCRdb, only in-frame clones are kept and a portion is missing. This sample carries about 100,000 clones, approximately 89% of them seen once, and the ten largest clones take 4% to 5%. The material sequenced was peripheral blood, taken on day 0 of MenACWY control vaccination. These receptors were collected from an adult in good health. Each CDR3 is given with its conserved first and last residue. The order of the fields is V gene, J gene, clone size, D gene, CDR3 protein, CDR3 DNA. D genes are given only for firm matches. Expanded clones are given a class, and other clones once, few, many or no size at all.

v_gene: TRBV6-5
j_gene: TRBJ2-3
abundance: few
d_gene: -
CDR3aa: CASSYGGSTDTQYF
CDR3nt: TGTGCCAGCAGTTACGGGGGGAGCACAGATACGCAGTATTTT

v_gene: TRBV7-6
j_gene: TRBJ2-3
abundance: -
d_gene: TRBD1
CDR3aa: CASSSGTGGLDTQYF
CDR3nt: TGTGCCAGCAGCTCGGGGACAGGGGGCCTGGATACGCAGTATTTT

v_gene: TRBV6-1
j_gene: TRBJ1-6
abundance: once
d_gene: -
CDR3aa: CASSEAVSSHNSPLHF
CDR3nt: TGTGCCAGCAGTGAAGCCGTTTCATCCCATAATTCACCCCTCCACTTT

v_gene: TRBV4-3
j_gene: TRBJ2-5
abundance: -
d_gene: TRBD2
CDR3aa: CASSPGTSGGWRAQYF
CDR3nt: TGCGCCAGCAGCCCCGGCACTAGCGGGGGGTGGAGGGCCCAGTACTTC

v_gene: TRBV11-2
j_gene: TRBJ2-3
abundance: -
d_gene: -
CDR3aa: CASSLRGLVADTQYF
CDR3nt: TGTGCCAGCAGCCTCCGGGGGCTCGTCGCAGATACGCAGTATTTT

v_gene: TRBV7-3
j_gene: TRBJ2-3
abundance: -
d_gene: -
CDR3aa: CASSLNPAGTDTQYF
CDR3nt: TGTGCCAGCAGCTTAAATCCAGCCGGCACAGATACGCAGTATTTT

v_gene: TRBV6-5
j_gene: TRBJ1-1
abundance: -
d_gene: -
CDR3aa: CASSRENTEAFF
CDR3nt: TGTGCCAGCTCTCGGGAGAACACTGAAGCTTTCTTT

v_gene: TRBV19
j_gene: TRBJ2-2
abundance: -
d_gene: -
CDR3aa: CASTQARHTGELFF
CDR3nt: TGTGCCAGTACCCAGGCTAGACACACCGGGGAGCTGTTTTTT

v_gene: TRBV5-1
j_gene: TRBJ2-1
abundance: -
d_gene: TRBD1
CDR3aa: CASSGGTGLYNEQFF
CDR3nt: TGCGCCAGCAGCGGCGGGACAGGCCTTTACAATGAGCAGTTCTTC

v_gene: TRBV28
j_gene: TRBJ2-7
abundance: -
d_gene: TRBD2
CDR3aa: CASRGLANYEQYF
CDR3nt: TGTGCCAGCAGGGGACTAGCGAACTACGAGCAGTACTTC